This T cell receptor beta chain appears in the sequencing data of a study of blood T cell repertoires in COVID-19 (dated by TCRdb to 2020 to 2022). Study-wide context: Samples covering the acute and convalescent phases of COVID-19 were provided by collaborators in the United States, Italy and Spain. The prospective study material was composed of cDNA or gDNA derived from T cells, B-cell-depleted T cells, or PBMCs. Subjects who had been exposed to COVID-19, were actively infected with it, or had recovered from it provided the deeply sampled blood TCRbeta repertoires that made up the dataset. The repertoires were released in a freely available public database intended as a resource for research on the immune response to SARS-CoV-2. The samples were drawn from two sources: the first 160 participants of the ongoing ImmuneRACE study, and 950 to 1,500 subjects contributed by 6 global collaborators. A de-identified subject ID, COVID-19 status, age in years and sex were almost always included in the sample metadata. Where available, HLA class I and class II types were taken from metadata supplied by the sample provider and were not determined by assay-based typing.

The immunoSEQ Assay, a bias-controlled multiplex PCR, was used to amplify TCRbeta CDR3 regions from genomic DNA. Regarding the original processing steps: The number of nucleated cells in each sample was estimated by amplification of reference gene primers within the assay. To quantify the absolute abundance of each unique TCRbeta CDR3 rearrangement, sequence reads were collapsed and filtered. Productive Simpson clonality was computed per sample as the square root of Simpson's diversity index over productive rearrangements. The immuneACCESS repertoire file appears here via TCRdb, limited to in-frame rearrangements. These files lack a portion of the clones; in checked studies, under half of the deficit traces to unresolved V genes, and the cause of the others is not known. V, J and clone size are taken as reported in that table, and D and trimming were inferred from the DNA itself. This sample is represented by about 68,000 clones; approximately 89% of them were singletons. 8.2% of the sample comes from the top ten.

Beyond this particular receptor, the publication reports: How much clinical and demographic metadata was included differed by source and by participant, and the metadata was provided uncurated.

Whole blood was collected in K2EDTA tubes by collaborating institutions according to the institutions' own protocols. For TCRbeta analysis, collaborator samples were shipped as frozen whole blood, as isolated PBMCs, or as DNA extracted from either sample type. For this clone: Which antigen it targets is not known. One base away there is no much larger clone; base qualities are not given.

Sequencing was performed on peripheral blood. This TCR derives from a middle-aged man with active COVID-19.

In nucleotide form, the sequence is TGTGCCAGCAGCCCAAACACCGGGACAGTACACAATGAGCAGTTCTTC. It codes for CASSPNTGTVHNEQFF. The chain joins TRBV3-1 (or the pseudogene TRBV3-2) to TRBJ2-1; TRBD1 agrees with 7 junctional bases. Unmatched junction bases come to 11, with V trimmed by 4 bases and J by 5 bases. The CDR3 goes from the cysteine to the phenylalanine over 16 residues. Solely the CDR3 DNA is kept, with 48 bases framed from the first base. As encoded in the germline V gene (reference sequence), CDR1 is LGHDT while CDR2 is YNNKEL.